These T cell receptor beta chains were read from a single sample in a study of CD8+ T cells in alopecia areata. Assay used: immunoSEQ multiplex PCR; TCRdb lists only in-frame clones, some missing. The sample lists under 250,000 clones; approximately 72% were seen once. The sequences come from CD4+ T cells sorted from blood, collected at week 44, from a patient treated with tofacitinib. Receptors originate from a human donor with alopecia areata. Each CDR3 is given with its conserved first and last residue. A D gene is named only where the DNA matches it firmly. Expanded clones are given a class, and other clones once, few, many or no size at all.

>NA|TRBV5-4|once|TRBJ1-2
TGTGCCAGCAGCTCCGGGACTAACTATGGCTACACCTTC
CASSSGTNYGYTF
>NA|TRBV7-9|NA|TRBJ1-1
TGTGCCAGCAGGCCAGAGAGGCTTAACACTGAAGCTTTCTTT
CASRPERLNTEAFF
>NA|TRBV18|many|TRBJ2-5
TGTGCCAGCTCACCAGGCCGGGGAGCGTCAGAGACCCAGTACTTC
CASSPGRGASETQYF
>NA|TRBV30|NA|TRBJ2-3
TGTGCCGCGAGAATGGGGGGCACAGATACGCAGTATTTT
CAARMGGTDTQYF
>NA|TRBV15|NA|TRBJ2-2
TGTGCCACCAGCAGAGGGCTCGGGGGAACCGGGGAGCTGTTTTTT
CATSRGLGGTGELFF
>NA|TRBV30|NA|TRBJ1-2
TGTGCCTGGGCCTACGGGACGGCTCACGGCTACACCTTC
CAWAYGTAHGYTF
>NA|TRBV11-2|NA|TRBJ2-2
TGTGCCAGCAGCTTAGAACGCGGAGGGGAGCTGTTTTTT
CASSLERGGELFF
>NA|TRBV7-6|few|TRBJ2-5
TGTGCCAGCAGCTTAGTCCGGGGGGCCAAAGAGACCCAGTACTTC
CASSLVRGAKETQYF
>NA|TRBV18|NA|TRBJ1-4
TGTGCCAGCTCACCGGTCCCGGGCGTTTCGGAAAAACTGTTTTTT
CASSPVPGVSEKLFF
>NA|TRBV27|NA|TRBJ2-7
TGTGCCAGCAGTCCCTCATCGGACAGATCCTACGAGCAGTACTTC
CASSPSSDRSYEQYF
>TRBD2|TRBV5-1|NA|TRBJ2-7
TGCGCCAGCAGCTTGGAACTAGCGGACTACGAGCAGTACTTC
CASSLELADYEQYF
>TRBD1|TRBV2|few|TRBJ1-5
TGTGCCAGCAGTGGCCCAGGGGGCAGCAATCAGCCCCAGCATTTT
CASSGPGGSNQPQHF
>NA|TRBV29-1|NA|TRBJ2-3
TGCAGCGTTGAGGTCGGGGTAAAAGATACGCAGTATTTT
CSVEVGVKDTQYF
>NA|TRBV7-3|NA|TRBJ2-3
TGTGCCAGCAGCTTAGCGTTTGGAGATACGCAGTATTTT
CASSLAFGDTQYF
>NA|TRBV9|NA|TRBJ2-7
TGTGCCAGCAGCGCTCACGCCGAGCACTCCTACGAGCAGTACTTC
CASSAHAEHSYEQYF
>NA|TRBV10-3|few|TRBJ2-5
TGTGCCATCAGGGCTAGCGCCAGCCAAGAGACCCAGTACTTC
CAIRASASQETQYF
>NA|TRBV30|NA|TRBJ1-1
TGTGCCTGGAGTGGAGGCCGGGGGCGAGGCTCTGAAGCTTTCTTT
CAWSGGRGRGSEAFF
>NA|TRBV5-6|NA|TRBJ2-3
TGTGCCAGCAGGTCGGATAGCACAGATACGCAGTATTTT
CASRSDSTDTQYF
>TRBD1|TRBV11-3|NA|TRBJ2-2
TGTGCCAGCAGCTTTCAGGGGGCGAGCACCGGGGAGCTGTTTTTT
CASSFQGASTGELFF
>NA|TRBV29-1|NA|TRBJ1-4
TGCAGCGTTAGAGGAGGAAAATTCGAAAAACTGTTTTTT
CSVRGGKFEKLFF
>TRBD2|TRBV7-6|NA|TRBJ2-5
TGTGCCAGCAGCTTAGGAGCGGGGGGACAAGAGACCCAGTACTTC
CASSLGAGGQETQYF
>NA|TRBV2|NA|TRBJ2-1
TGTGCCAGCAGTGTGTTGGTCACAAGGAATGAGCAGTTCTTC
CASSVLVTRNEQFF
>NA|TRBV29-1|NA|TRBJ1-1
TGCAGCGTTGTAAGTCTGCTCGGGACTGAAGCTTTCTTT
CSVVSLLGTEAFF
>NA|TRBV30|NA|TRBJ1-1
TGTGCCTGGAGTTATGGCAGGGCTAGCACTGAAGCTTTCTTT
CAWSYGRASTEAFF
>NA|TRBV5-1|few|TRBJ2-7
TGCGCCAGCAGCTTGTTAGGGCCCCAGTACGAGCAGTACTTC
CASSLLGPQYEQYF
>NA|TRBV9|once|TRBJ1-4
TGTGCCAGCAGCGTAGCCTGGGGCCCTAATGAAAAACTGTTTTTT
CASSVAWGPNEKLFF
>NA|TRBV5-5|NA|TRBJ2-5
TGTGCCAGCAGCACCGGGGACCACCAAGAGACCCAGTACTTC
CASSTGDHQETQYF
>TRBD1|TRBV29-1|NA|TRBJ1-1
TGCAGCGTTGAAGGAATTACAGGGGTCACTGAAGCTTTCTTT
CSVEGITGVTEAFF
>TRBD2|TRBV19|few|TRBJ2-1
TGTGCCAGTAGCAAAACATCACTAGCGCAGGGGCAGTTCTTC
CASSKTSLAQGQFF
>NA|TRBV6-6|NA|TRBJ1-5
TGTGCCAGCAGTGAGAATCAGCCCCAGCATTTT
CASSENQPQHF
>NA|TRBV11-3|NA|TRBJ2-5
TGTGCCAGCAGCTCTCGGAACCCGGGCCAAGAGACCCAGTACTTC
CASSSRNPGQETQYF
>NA|TRBV30|NA|TRBJ1-2
TGTGCCTGGAGTGGTCGAATCTATGGCTACACCTTC
CAWSGRIYGYTF
>NA|TRBV9|NA|TRBJ2-5
TGTGCCAGCAGCGTAGCTACGGCTGGGGCAGAGACCCAGTACTTC
CASSVATAGAETQYF
>TRBD1|TRBV5-1|NA|TRBJ1-2
TGCGCCAGCACAAAGGACAGGGAGGGCTATGGCTACACCTTC
CASTKDREGYGYTF
>NA|TRBV7-2|NA|TRBJ2-7
TGTGCCAGCAGCTCGGACAGACAGAGCTCCTACGAGCAGTACTTC
CASSSDRQSSYEQYF
>TRBD1|TRBV5-6|NA|TRBJ1-5
TGTGCCAGCAGCCTACAGGGGCGCAATCAGCCCCAGCATTTT
CASSLQGRNQPQHF
>TRBD1|TRBV15|once|TRBJ2-3
TGTGCCACCAGCGTGACAGGGACAGATACGCAGTATTTT
CATSVTGTDTQYF
>TRBD1|TRBV5-1|NA|TRBJ2-1
TGCGCCAGCAGCTTGGAGGCAGGGGGCAAGTATGAGCAGTTCTTC
CASSLEAGGKYEQFF
>TRBD2|TRBV15|NA|TRBJ2-1
TGTGCCACCAGCCCCCGGAAAGGTAGCGGGGGGGCCGACAATGAGCAGTTCTTC
CATSPRKGSGGADNEQFF
>NA|TRBV29-1|NA|TRBJ1-1
TGCAGCGTTGGTGGTCAGATGAACACTGAAGCTTTCTTT
CSVGGQMNTEAFF